This T cell receptor beta chain was observed in a study of blood T cell repertoires in COVID-19. Study-level background: The analysed material was cDNA or gDNA that came from T cells, B-cell-depleted T cells, or PBMCs.

It was during active infection that Seattle patients were enrolled and then longitudinally followed. CDR3 length equals 17 residues. The germline V and J ends were trimmed by 2 bases and 7 bases, with 21 bases remaining between them. Germline values: CDR1 SGHVS, CDR2 FNYEAQ. Original processing notes: Reference gene primer amplification gave estimated nucleated cell counts. The protocol was immunoSEQ multiplex PCR, while the TCRdb copy is restricted to in-frame clones and leaves out a portion. Clone size and V and J calls were adopted from that table, with D and trimming inferred from the DNA. The sample records 200,000 to 250,000 clones, approximately 86% being singletons. Only one count was recorded for this clone.

Material: peripheral blood. This clonotype originated in a woman aged 45-65 years with COVID-19, enrolled during active disease. The rearrangement links TRBV7-6 to TRBJ2-1; possibly TRBD2 for D (6 bases). For the CDR3, the DNA is TGTGCCAGCAGCTTAATGGTTCTGGGAGGAGGGGCGAATGAGCAGTTCTTC. It encodes CASSLMVLGGGANEQFF. Together with reference TRBV7-6 and TRBJ2-1, the CDR3 gives the full variable domain: GAGVSQSPRYKVTKRGQDVALRCDPISGHVSLYWYRQALGQGPEFLTYFNYEAQQDKSGLPNDRFSAERPEGSISTLTIQRTEQRDSAMYRCASSLMVLGGGANEQFFGPGTRLTVL.